This TCR beta chain was identified in a study of blood T cells in healthy people across ages. A sample-barcoded 5' primer and a J-beta primer mix were used in a second PCR of roughly 7 to 12 cycles. Each CDR3 protein gets one entry after TCRdb re-called the 5' RACE reads with MiXCR. Of about 800,000 distinct CDR3 sequences listed, roughly 50% are singletons. The study isolated at least 6.5 million PBMCs from each sample. This clonotype was picked up a small number of times. Its matching antigen is unknown. General study results and limits: Considered underestimates were the diversity estimates obtained from one million T cells.

The sample consisted of blood. The sequence came from a man aged 25-40 years in good health.

The CDR3 nucleotides are TGCAGTGCTAGGCCGCCGTGGGCGGGAGGGCCTAGAACCTACGAGCAGTACTTC. This sequence encodes CSARPPWAGGPRTYEQYF. The chain couples TRBV20-1 to TRBJ2-4, with 9 bases that match TRBD2. The end of the DNA fits TRBJ2-7 better, so the J call may be wrong. CDR3 length: 18 residues. Per germline, CDR1 DFQATT and CDR2 SNEGSKA (reference sequence).